This T cell receptor (beta chain) was identified during a study of T cells in Graves' hyperthyroidism and ophthalmopathy. Study-level findings and limits: Progression to ophthalmopathy was predicted a median of roughly seven months early. Expanded thyroid clonotypes (above 0.001) were mostly also found in blood.

Across 18 months, stable Graves' hyperthyroidism was marked by no progression to ophthalmopathy. This clonotype was counted at least ten times. The antigen remains unidentified. This CDR3 region has 16 residues. Germline V gene data show CDR1 as SNHLY and CDR2 as FYNNEI. V was cut by 10 bases and J by 0 bases, with 19 bases left in between. Amplified TCR beta CDR3 regions came from RNA transcripts. Primed by the HTBI set, a first-round RT-PCR was run on the TCR CDR3. TCRdb reanalysed the multiplex PCR reads using MiXCR and keeps one entry per CDR3 protein. Of roughly 740,000 distinct CDR3 sequences listed, about 17% are singletons.

The TCR originated in a man aged 18 to 30 with Graves' hyperthyroidism. V is TRBV2 and J is TRBJ1-3; no firm D call. Input material: blood. The chain's CDR3 is CAIVAQARGSGNTIYF. As DNA, the CDR3 is TGTGCCATCGTCGCCCAAGCCCGGGGCTCTGGAAACACCATATATTTT.